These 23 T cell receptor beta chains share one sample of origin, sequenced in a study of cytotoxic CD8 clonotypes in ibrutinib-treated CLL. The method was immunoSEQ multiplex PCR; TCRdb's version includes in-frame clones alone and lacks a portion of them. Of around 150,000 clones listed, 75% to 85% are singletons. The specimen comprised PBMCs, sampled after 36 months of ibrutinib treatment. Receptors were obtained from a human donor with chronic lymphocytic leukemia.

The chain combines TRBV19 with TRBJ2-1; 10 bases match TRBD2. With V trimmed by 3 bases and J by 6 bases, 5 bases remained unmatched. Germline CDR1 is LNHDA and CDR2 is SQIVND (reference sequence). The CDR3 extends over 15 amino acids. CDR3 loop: CASSIISSGSNEQFF. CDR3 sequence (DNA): TGTGCCAGTAGTATCATTTCTAGCGGGAGCAATGAGCAGTTCTTC.

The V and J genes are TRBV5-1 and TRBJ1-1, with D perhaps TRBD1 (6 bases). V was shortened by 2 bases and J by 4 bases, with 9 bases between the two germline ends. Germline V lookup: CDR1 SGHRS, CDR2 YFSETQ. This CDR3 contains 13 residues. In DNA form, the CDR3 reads TGCGCCAGCAGCTTTAAAGGGGGCACTGAAGCTTTCTTT. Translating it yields CASSFKGGTEAFF.

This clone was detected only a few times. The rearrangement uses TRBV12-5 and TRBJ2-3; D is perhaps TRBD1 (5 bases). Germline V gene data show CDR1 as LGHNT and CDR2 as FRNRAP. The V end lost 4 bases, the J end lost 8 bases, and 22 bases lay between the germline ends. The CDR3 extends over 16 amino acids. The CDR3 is CASGSDGAAPRGTQYF. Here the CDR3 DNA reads TGTGCTAGTGGTTCTGATGGTGCGGCTCCTAGGGGTACGCAGTATTTT.

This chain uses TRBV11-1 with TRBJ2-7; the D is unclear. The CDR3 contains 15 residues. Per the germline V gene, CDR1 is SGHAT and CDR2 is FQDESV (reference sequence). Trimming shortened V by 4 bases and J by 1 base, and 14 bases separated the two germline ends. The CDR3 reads CASSSQRSESYEQYF. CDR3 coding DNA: TGTGCCAGCAGCTCACAGAGGTCTGAATCCTACGAGCAGTACTTC. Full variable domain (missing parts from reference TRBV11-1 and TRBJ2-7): EAEVAQSPRYKITEKSQAVAFWCDPISGHATLYWYRQILGQGPELLVQFQDESVVDDSQLPKDRFSAERLKGVDSTLKIQPAELGDSAMYLCASSSQRSESYEQYFGPGTRLTVT.

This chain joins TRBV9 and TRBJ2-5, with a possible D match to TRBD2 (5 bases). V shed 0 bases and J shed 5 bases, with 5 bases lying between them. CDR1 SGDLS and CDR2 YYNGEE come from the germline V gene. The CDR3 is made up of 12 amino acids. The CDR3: CASSVAGETQYF. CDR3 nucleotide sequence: TGTGCCAGCAGCGTAGCGGGGGAGACCCAGTACTTC.

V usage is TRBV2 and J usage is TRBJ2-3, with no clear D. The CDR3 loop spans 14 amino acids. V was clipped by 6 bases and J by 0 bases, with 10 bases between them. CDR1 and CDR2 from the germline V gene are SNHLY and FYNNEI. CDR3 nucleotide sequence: TGTGCCAGCAGGTGGGGTGCTAGCACAGATACGCAGTATTTT. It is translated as CASRWGASTDTQYF.

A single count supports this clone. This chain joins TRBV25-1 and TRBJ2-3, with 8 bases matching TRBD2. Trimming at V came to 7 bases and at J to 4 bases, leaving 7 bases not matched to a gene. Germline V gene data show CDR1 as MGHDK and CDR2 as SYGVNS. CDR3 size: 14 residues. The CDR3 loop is CASTPGGGADTQYF. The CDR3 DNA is TGTGCCAGCACCCCCGGGGGGGGCGCAGATACGCAGTATTTT.

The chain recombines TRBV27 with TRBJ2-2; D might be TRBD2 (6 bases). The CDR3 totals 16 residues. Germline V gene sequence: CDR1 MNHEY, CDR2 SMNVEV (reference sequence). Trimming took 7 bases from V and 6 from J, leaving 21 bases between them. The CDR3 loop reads CASTTPRWGESGELFF. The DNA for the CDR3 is TGTGCCAGCACAACTCCGCGGTGGGGGGAGTCCGGGGAGCTGTTTTTT.

The CDR3 sequence is CASSPPSSTDTQYF. The CDR3 region has the DNA TGTGCCAGCTCACCACCGTCCAGCACAGATACGCAGTATTTT. The V gene is TRBV18, the J gene TRBJ2-3; D unclear. V lost 0 bases and J lost 0, with 4 bases in between. Germline V gene lookup returns CDR1 KGHSH and CDR2 LQKENI. CDR3 length equals 14 residues.

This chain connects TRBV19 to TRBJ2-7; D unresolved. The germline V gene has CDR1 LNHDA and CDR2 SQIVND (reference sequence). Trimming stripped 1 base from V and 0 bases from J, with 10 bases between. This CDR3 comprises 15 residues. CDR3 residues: CASSIVWGNSYEQYF. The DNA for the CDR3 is TGTGCCAGTAGTATAGTCTGGGGAAACTCCTACGAGCAGTACTTC. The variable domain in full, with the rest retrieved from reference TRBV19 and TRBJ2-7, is DGGITQSPKYLFRKEGQNVTLSCEQNLNHDAMYWYRQDPGQGLRLIYYSQIVNDFQKGDIAEGYSVSREKKESFPLTVTSAQKNPTAFYLCASSIVWGNSYEQYFGPGTRLTVT.

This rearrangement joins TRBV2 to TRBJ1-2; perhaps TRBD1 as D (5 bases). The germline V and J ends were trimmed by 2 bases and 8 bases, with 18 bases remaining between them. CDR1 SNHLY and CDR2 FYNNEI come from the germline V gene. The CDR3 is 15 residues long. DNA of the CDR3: TGTGCCAGCAGTGAACGTTTATGGGGGGAGGTCGGCTACACCTTC. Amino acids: CASSERLWGEVGYTF.

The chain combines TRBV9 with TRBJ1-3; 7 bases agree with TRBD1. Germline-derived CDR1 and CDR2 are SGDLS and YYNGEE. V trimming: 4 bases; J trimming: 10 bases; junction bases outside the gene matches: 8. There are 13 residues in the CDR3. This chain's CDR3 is CASSPSPTGTIYF. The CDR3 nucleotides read TGTGCCAGCAGCCCGAGCCCGACAGGGACCATATATTTT.

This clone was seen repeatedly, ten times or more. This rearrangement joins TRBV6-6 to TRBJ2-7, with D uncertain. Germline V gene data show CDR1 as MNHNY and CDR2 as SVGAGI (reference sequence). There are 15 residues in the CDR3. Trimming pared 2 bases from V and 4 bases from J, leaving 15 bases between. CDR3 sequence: CASSYPVGMGYEQYF. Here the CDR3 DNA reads TGTGCCAGCAGTTACCCCGTGGGAATGGGGTACGAGCAGTACTTC.

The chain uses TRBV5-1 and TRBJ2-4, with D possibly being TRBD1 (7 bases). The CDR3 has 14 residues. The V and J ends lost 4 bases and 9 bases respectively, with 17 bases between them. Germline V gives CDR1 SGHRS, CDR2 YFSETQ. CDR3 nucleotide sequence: TGCGCCAGCAGCCCGCTACAGGGGAGGAGCATTCAGTACTTC. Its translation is CASSPLQGRSIQYF.

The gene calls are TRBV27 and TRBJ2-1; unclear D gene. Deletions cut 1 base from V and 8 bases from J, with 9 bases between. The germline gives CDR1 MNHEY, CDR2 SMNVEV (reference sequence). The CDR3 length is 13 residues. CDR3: CASSLFSSDEQFF. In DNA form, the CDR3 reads TGTGCCAGCAGTTTATTCAGTTCGGATGAGCAGTTCTTC.

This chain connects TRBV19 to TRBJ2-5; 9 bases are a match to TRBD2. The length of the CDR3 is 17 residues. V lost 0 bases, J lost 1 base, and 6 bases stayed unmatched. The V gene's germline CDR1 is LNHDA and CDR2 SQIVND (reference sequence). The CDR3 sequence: CASSIDPGLAPQETQYF. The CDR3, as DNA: TGTGCCAGTAGTATAGACCCGGGACTAGCACCCCAAGAGACCCAGTACTTC. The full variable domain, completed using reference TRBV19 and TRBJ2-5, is DGGITQSPKYLFRKEGQNVTLSCEQNLNHDAMYWYRQDPGQGLRLIYYSQIVNDFQKGDIAEGYSVSREKKESFPLTVTSAQKNPTAFYLCASSIDPGLAPQETQYFGPGTRLLVL.

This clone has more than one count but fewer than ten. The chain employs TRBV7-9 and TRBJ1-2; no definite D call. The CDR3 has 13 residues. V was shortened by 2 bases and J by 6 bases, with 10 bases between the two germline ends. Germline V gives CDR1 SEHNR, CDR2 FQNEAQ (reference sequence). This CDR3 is CASSLLPDNGYTF. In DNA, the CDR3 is TGTGCCAGCAGCTTATTACCTGATAATGGCTACACCTTC.

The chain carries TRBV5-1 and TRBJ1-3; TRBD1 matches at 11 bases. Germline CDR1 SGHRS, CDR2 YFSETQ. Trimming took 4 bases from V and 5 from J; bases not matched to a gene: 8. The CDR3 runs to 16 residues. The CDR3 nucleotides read TGCGCCAGCAGCCCCCGGACAGGGGGCGGAAGAAACACCATATATTTT. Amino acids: CASSPRTGGGRNTIYF.

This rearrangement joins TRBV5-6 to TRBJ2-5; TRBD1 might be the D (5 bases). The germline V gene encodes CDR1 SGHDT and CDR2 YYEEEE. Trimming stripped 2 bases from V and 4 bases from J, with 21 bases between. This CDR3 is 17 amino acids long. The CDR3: CASSFSFQGLLGETQYF. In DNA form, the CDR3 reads TGTGCCAGCAGCTTTTCCTTTCAGGGATTACTTGGAGAGACCCAGTACTTC.

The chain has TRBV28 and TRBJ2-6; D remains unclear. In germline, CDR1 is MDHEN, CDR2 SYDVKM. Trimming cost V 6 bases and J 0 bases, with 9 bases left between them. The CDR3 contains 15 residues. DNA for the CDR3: TGTGCCAGCAGAGGACCGCGCTCTGGGGCCAACGTCCTGACTTTC. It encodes CASRGPRSGANVLTF.

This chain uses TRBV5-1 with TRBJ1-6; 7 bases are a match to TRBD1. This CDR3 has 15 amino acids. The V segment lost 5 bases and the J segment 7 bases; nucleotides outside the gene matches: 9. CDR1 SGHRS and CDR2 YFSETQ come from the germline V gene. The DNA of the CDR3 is TGCGCCAGCAGACCCGGGACAGTATTCAATTCACCCCTCCACTTT. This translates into CASRPGTVFNSPLHF.

This CDR3 reads CASSVAGTGGNTEAFF. CDR3 DNA sequence: TGTGCCAGCAGCGTAGCCGGGACAGGAGGGAACACTGAAGCTTTCTTT. This chain connects TRBV9 to TRBJ1-1; 8 nucleotides agree with TRBD1. The CDR3 has 16 residues. V gave up 0 bases and J gave up 1 base; unmatched junction bases: 5. Germline V lookup: CDR1 SGDLS, CDR2 YYNGEE.

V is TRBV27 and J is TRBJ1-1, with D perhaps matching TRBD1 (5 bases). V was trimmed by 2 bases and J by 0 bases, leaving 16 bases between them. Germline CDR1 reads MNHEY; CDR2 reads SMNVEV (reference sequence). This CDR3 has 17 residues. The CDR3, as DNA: TGTGCCAGCAGTTTAGGAATAGGCAGGGAGATGAACACTGAAGCTTTCTTT. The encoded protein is CASSLGIGREMNTEAFF.